These 24 T cell receptor beta chains share one sample of origin, sequenced in a study of blood T cells in healthy people across ages. A sample-barcoded 5' primer and a J-beta primer mix were used in a second PCR of about 6 to 12 cycles. Each CDR3 protein is one row after TCRdb ran MiXCR on the 5' RACE reads. Among about 800,000 distinct CDR3 sequences, about 62% were seen once, and the ten largest hold around 22%. The specimen sequenced was blood. Receptors were obtained from a man aged 30-40 years in good health.

The chain employs TRBV18 and TRBJ1-1; D gene unclear. V lost 0 bases and J lost 1, with 6 bases in between. CDR1 and CDR2 (germline): KGHSH, LQKENI. The CDR3 runs to 14 residues. The CDR3 spells CASSPPIGNTEAFF. In DNA, the CDR3 is TGTGCCAGCTCACCACCCATCGGGAACACTGAAGCTTTCTTT.

This clonotype has at least ten counts. V usage is TRBV5-5 and J usage is TRBJ2-5, with a possible D match to TRBD2 (6 bases). This CDR3 spans 14 amino acids. V lost 6 bases and J lost 4, with 16 bases in between. Germline CDR1 reads SGHKS; CDR2 reads YYEKEE (reference sequence). In DNA form, the CDR3 reads TGTGCCAGCACCTCGACCGGGGGTCGAGAGACCCAGTACTTC. Protein sequence: CASTSTGGRETQYF.

This clonotype appeared once. The rearrangement links TRBV5-6 to TRBJ2-5; D may be TRBD1 or TRBD2 (5 bases each). With the DNA end fitting TRBJ2-7 better, the J assignment may be wrong. This CDR3 has 15 residues. Per germline, CDR1 SGHDT and CDR2 YYEEEE. The CDR3 loop reads CASSGDLTFGYEQYF. CDR3 nucleotide sequence: TGTGCCAGCAGCGGGGACCTAACCTTTGGGTACGAGCAGTACTTC.

This clonotype was counted between two and nine times. The gene calls are TRBV3-1 and TRBJ2-7, with 11 bases that match TRBD2. Germline V CDR1 and CDR2: LGHDT, YNNKEL (reference sequence). V shed 1 base, J shed 5 bases, and the junction held 4 bases outside the gene matches. CDR3 length: 15 amino acids. The CDR3 DNA sequence: TGTGCCAGCAGCCAAGGACTAGCGGGAACCAACGAGCAGTACTTC. This sequence encodes CASSQGLAGTNEQYF.

This chain connects TRBV5-1 to TRBJ2-1; D not certain. Germline V CDR1 and CDR2: SGHRS, YFSETQ. The V and J ends lost 3 bases and 0 bases respectively, with 16 bases between them. This CDR3 comprises 17 residues. CDR3 DNA: TGCGCCAGCAGCTCGTTATTCCATCTCAGCTCCTACAATGAGCAGTTCTTC. Translation gives CASSSLFHLSSYNEQFF.

This clonotype appeared a single time. The chain couples TRBV9 to TRBJ1-2; weak D call: TRBD1 (6 bases). Germline CDR1 reads SGDLS; CDR2 reads YYNGEE. CDR3 size: 13 residues. V lost 4 bases and J 8 bases, leaving 15 bases between the germline ends. CDR3 sequence: CASSQTGLGGYTF. In DNA, the CDR3 is TGTGCCAGCAGCCAAACAGGGCTGGGAGGCTACACCTTC.

The CDR3 reads CSAIITGGTFGAREQYF. CDR3 DNA: TGCAGTGCTATTATTACAGGGGGCACCTTCGGGGCCAGGGAGCAGTACTTC. This rearrangement joins TRBV20-1 to TRBJ2-7; 9 bases match TRBD1. V was pared by 4 bases and J by 7 bases, with 20 bases of the junction left unmatched. Per the germline V gene, CDR1 is DFQATT and CDR2 is SNEGSKA (reference sequence). The CDR3 contains 17 residues.

The V and J genes are TRBV5-1 and TRBJ1-6, with 7 bases matching TRBD1. The CDR3 consists of 16 residues. Germline V gene sequence: CDR1 SGHRS, CDR2 YFSETQ. The V gene end was trimmed by 0 bases and the J gene end by 7 bases; junction bases not matched to a gene: 7. CDR3 protein: CASSLETWGQNSPLHF. The CDR3 DNA follows: TGCGCCAGCAGCTTGGAGACTTGGGGACAGAATTCACCCCTCCACTTT. The variable domain in full, with the rest retrieved from reference TRBV5-1 and TRBJ1-6, is KAGVTQTPRYLIKTRGQQVTLSCSPISGHRSVSWYQQTPGQGLQFLFEYFSETQRNKGNFPGRFSGRQFSNSRSEMNVSTLELGDSALYLCASSLETWGQNSPLHFGNGTRLTVT.

This clonotype was picked up a small number of times. The gene calls are TRBV20-1 and TRBJ1-2; maybe TRBD1 (6 bases). Trimming stripped 3 bases from V and 5 bases from J, with 16 bases between. The CDR3 totals 14 residues. CDR1 and CDR2 (germline): DFQATT, SNEGSKA (reference sequence). CDR3 nucleotide sequence: TGCAGTGCTAGTCTGGACAGAGGATTATATGGCTACACCTTC. It codes for CSASLDRGLYGYTF.

The chain is built from TRBV7-3 and TRBJ2-2; possibly TRBD1 for D (5 bases). Germline CDR1 is SGHTA and CDR2 is FQGTGA. V was trimmed by 0 bases and J by 2 bases, leaving 10 bases between them. This CDR3 has 16 amino acids. CDR3 in DNA: TGTGCCAGCAGCTTAACACCAGGGAAAAACACCGGGGAGCTGTTTTTT. It codes for CASSLTPGKNTGELFF.

The chain links TRBV7-6 to TRBJ2-5; D remains unclear. Germline assignment: CDR1 SGHVS and CDR2 FNYEAQ. With 2 bases removed from V and 7 bases from J, the gap between germline ends came to 14 bases. The CDR3 length is 14 residues. CDR3 residues: CASSLSTPLGTQYF. CDR3 in DNA: TGTGCCAGCAGCTTATCCACTCCTTTAGGGACCCAGTACTTC.

The chain recombines TRBV7-2 with TRBJ1-1; TRBD1 might be the D (5 bases). V was trimmed by 5 bases and J by 7 bases, leaving 11 bases between them. The CDR3 runs to 12 residues. Germline CDR1 SGHTA, CDR2 FQGNSA. The CDR3: CASSRRTGEAFF. The DNA for the CDR3 is TGTGCCAGCAGCCGACGAACAGGTGAAGCTTTCTTT.

The chain is built from TRBV5-1 and TRBJ1-2; unclear D gene. The CDR3 sequence is 13 residues long. The germline V gene has CDR1 SGHRS and CDR2 YFSETQ. V shed 4 bases and J shed 6 bases, with 13 bases lying between them. DNA of the CDR3: TGCGCCAGCAGCGTGAACAGTCGGGATGGCTACACCTTC. This gives the protein CASSVNSRDGYTF.

This clonotype appeared a single time. The V and J genes are TRBV6-6 and TRBJ2-3, with 8 bases lining up with TRBD2. CDR3 length: 17 amino acids. Per germline, CDR1 MNHNY and CDR2 SVGAGI (reference sequence). Trimming took 7 bases from V and 3 from J; bases not matched to a gene: 15. CDR3 DNA: TGTGCCAGCACCCCAGGTCGAGCGGGGGAACCGACAGATACGCAGTATTTT. Residues: CASTPGRAGEPTDTQYF.

The rearrangement uses TRBV5-1 and TRBJ2-3, with D unclear. Germline-derived CDR1 and CDR2 are SGHRS and YFSETQ. Trimming pared 0 bases from V and 3 bases from J, leaving 8 bases between. There are 14 residues in the CDR3. The CDR3 region is CASSLAPETDTQYF. DNA for the CDR3: TGCGCCAGCAGCTTGGCCCCGGAGACAGATACGCAGTATTTT.

This clonotype was detected only a few times. The chain has TRBV29-1 and TRBJ1-2; D perhaps matches TRBD1 (6 bases). Trimming pared 3 bases from V and 3 bases from J, leaving 14 bases between. CDR3 length equals 14 residues. Germline CDR1 is SQVTM and CDR2 is ANQGSEA. The CDR3 reads CSVDSSGADYGYTF. The CDR3 DNA reads as TGCAGCGTTGATAGTTCAGGGGCCGACTATGGCTACACCTTC.

The chain carries TRBV6-5 and TRBJ2-7; the match to TRBD1 covers 7 bases. The CDR3 extends over 18 amino acids. In germline, CDR1 is MNHEY, CDR2 SVGAGI. J was trimmed by 2 bases and V by 2 bases; bases with no gene match: 15. The CDR3 loop is CASSYTTGASSNPYEQYF. The CDR3 DNA reads TGTGCCAGCAGTTACACAACAGGGGCGTCAAGTAACCCCTACGAGCAGTACTTC.

The chain recombines TRBV4-2 with TRBJ2-3; possibly TRBD1 or TRBD2 for D (5 bases each). Germline V gene sequence: CDR1 LGHNA, CDR2 YNFKEQ. This CDR3 is 16 amino acids long. V shed 1 base and J shed 11 bases, with 22 bases lying between them. The CDR3 is CASSQGMGNWGIGQYF. In DNA form, the CDR3 reads TGTGCCAGCAGCCAAGGAATGGGTAACTGGGGGATAGGGCAGTATTTT.

Note on this clonotype: A read error may account for a junction end that differs from germline. The V and J genes are TRBV24-1 and TRBJ2-1; D remains unclear. The CDR3 extends over 12 amino acids. The germline gives CDR1 KGHDR, CDR2 SFDVKD. The DNA for the CDR3 is TGTACCACCAGTGTGGTAGGCAATAAGCAGTTCTTC. As protein: CTTSVVGNKQFF.

This sequence joins TRBV6-6 and TRBJ1-2; no clear D gene. V shed 4 bases and J shed 4 bases, with 13 bases lying between them. Germline V CDR1 and CDR2: MNHNY, SVGAGI (reference sequence). This CDR3 is 14 amino acids long. The CDR3 region is CASSLGNPGYGYTF. The CDR3 bases are TGTGCCAGCAGTTTGGGCAATCCGGGCTATGGCTACACCTTC.

The chain uses TRBV7-2 and TRBJ2-1, with D hard to call. The CDR3 totals 15 residues. CDR1 SGHTA and CDR2 FQGNSA come from the germline V gene. Trimming cost V 1 base and J 4 bases, with 11 bases left between them. The CDR3 DNA follows: TGTGCCAGCAGCTTAGATTATGTGAAATACAATGAGCAGTTCTTC. Amino acid sequence: CASSLDYVKYNEQFF.

This rearrangement joins TRBV20-1 to TRBJ1-2, with 8 bases identical to TRBD1. The CDR3 spans 13 residues. J was trimmed by 3 bases and V by 4 bases; bases with no gene match: 4. Germline V CDR1 and CDR2: DFQATT, SNEGSKA (reference sequence). CDR3 region: CSATGGADYGYTF. In DNA, the CDR3 is TGCAGTGCTACAGGGGGCGCTGACTATGGCTACACCTTC.

In its sample, this clonotype was seen many times. The chain combines TRBV7-2 with TRBJ1-2; 7 bases line up with TRBD1. The V gene end was trimmed by 4 bases and the J gene end by 6 bases; junction bases not matched to a gene: 11. This CDR3 is 15 amino acids long. Germline V gene sequence: CDR1 SGHTA, CDR2 FQGNSA. CDR3 nucleotides: TGTGCCAGCAGCTCCGAGACAGGGACTCTCGATGGCTACACCTTC. Protein: CASSSETGTLDGYTF.

The V gene is TRBV20-1, the J gene TRBJ2-7, with D maybe TRBD2 (6 bases). Germline V lookup: CDR1 DFQATT, CDR2 SNEGSKA (reference sequence). The CDR3 runs to 14 residues. Trimming took off 5 bases at V and 0 bases at J, with 14 bases between the two ends. CDR3 coding DNA: TGCAGTGCTCCGGGAGACCTCTTCTCCTACGAGCAGTACTTC. The encoded protein is CSAPGDLFSYEQYF.